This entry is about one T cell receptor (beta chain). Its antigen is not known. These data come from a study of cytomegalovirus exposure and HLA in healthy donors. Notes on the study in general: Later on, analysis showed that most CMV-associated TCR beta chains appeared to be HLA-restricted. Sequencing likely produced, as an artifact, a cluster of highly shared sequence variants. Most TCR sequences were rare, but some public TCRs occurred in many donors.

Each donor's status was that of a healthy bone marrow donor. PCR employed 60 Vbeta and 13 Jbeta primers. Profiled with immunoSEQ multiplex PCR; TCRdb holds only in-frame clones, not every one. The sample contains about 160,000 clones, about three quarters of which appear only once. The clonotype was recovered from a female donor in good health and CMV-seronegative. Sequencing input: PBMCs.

The CDR3 DNA reads as TGTGCCAGCAGCTTTTCTAGCGGGGGAGAGACCCAGTACTTC. Translation gives CASSFSSGGETQYF. J is TRBJ2-5 and V is TRBV7-2, with 10 bases lining up with TRBD2. Germline CDR1 is SGHTA and CDR2 is FQGNSA. Unmatched junction bases numbered 2, after V lost 3 bases and J lost 4 bases. The CDR3 totals 14 residues.